Below, 12 T cell receptor beta chains from the same sample are listed, as sequenced in a study of tumor-infiltrating lymphocytes in primary liver carcinoma. Extraction also yielded germline DNA, while blood RNA was obtained from unsorted whole blood. A constant-region primer primed TCR beta cDNA synthesis from about 490 ng of total RNA. Three nested multiplex PCR rounds of slightly modified ARM-PCR generated TCR beta libraries. A C-beta reverse primer and TRBV1-TRBV30 forward primers served in each of the first two PCR rounds, at 10 cycles apiece. MiXCR, run by TCRdb on the multiplex PCR reads, gives a single entry per CDR3 protein. The sample records about 200,000 distinct CDR3 sequences, 65% being singletons. Sequencing input: peripheral blood. The receptor source for this set is a woman in her fifties or sixties with primary liver carcinoma and hepatitis B virus infection.

Points on this clonotype: The junction does not match germline at one end; this may be a read error. V usage is TRBV4-2 and J usage is TRBJ2-5; D remains ambiguous. This CDR3 contains 14 residues. CDR1 and CDR2 (germline): LGHNA, YNFKEQ. The CDR3 DNA is TGTGCCAGGAGCCAAGATGAGACTCTGCAGACCCAGTACTTC. Translating gives CARSQDETLQTQYF.

This sequence joins TRBV28 and TRBJ2-3, with TRBD1 matching 8 bases. Germline CDR1 and CDR2: MDHEN and SYDVKM. This CDR3 region has 17 residues. The V and J ends lost 5 bases and 2 bases, in that order; junction bases with no gene match: 12. The CDR3 bases are TGTGCCAGCAGTCCCGCCCCCGGACAGGGAATCACAGATACGCAGTATTTT. This translates into CASSPAPGQGITDTQYF.

Concerning this clonotype itself: This sequence may be a read error, since a much larger clone differs from it by one base. The chain joins TRBV6-1 to TRBJ1-5; 9 bases align to TRBD1. Germline V gene data show CDR1 as MNHNS and CDR2 as SASEGT. The CDR3 extends over 15 amino acids. The CDR3 DNA follows: TGTGCCAGCAGGCGACAGGGGGACTTCAATCAGGCCCAGCATTTT. As protein: CASRRQGDFNQAQHF.

This rearrangement joins TRBV5-4 to TRBJ1-2, with 7 bases identical to TRBD1. Germline-derived CDR1 and CDR2 are SGHNT and YYREEE (reference sequence). Losses at the gene ends were 4 bases for V and 3 bases for J; bases not matched to a gene: 6. This CDR3 has 14 residues. CDR3 in DNA: TGTGCCAGCAGCGCTGGAGGGACAGACTATGGCTACACCTTC. Amino acid sequence: CASSAGGTDYGYTF.

In regard to this clonotype: One end of the junction is discordant with germline, which a read error may explain. The chain combines TRBV11-3 with TRBJ1-1, with 7 bases that match TRBD1. The CDR3 extends over 14 amino acids. CDR1 is SGHNT, CDR2 YENEEA, per germline. This CDR3 reads CDSSSGGFLAEAFF. The CDR3 DNA reads as TGTGACAGCAGCTCAGGGGGTTTTCTGGCTGAAGCCTTCTTT.

The genes are TRBV6-5 and TRBJ2-2; no clear D gene. The CDR3 is 16 residues long. Germline V gene sequence: CDR1 MNHEY, CDR2 SVGAGI. Trimming removed 2 bases at V and 0 bases at J, with 10 bases between. The CDR3 DNA sequence: TGTGCCAGCAGTTACGTATTGGGTACGAACACCGGGGAGCTGTTTTTT. It translates to CASSYVLGTNTGELFF.

With respect to this clonotype: A read error may explain this, as a much larger clone is one base away. This chain's CDR3 is CASNSWGAGGPDEQFF. The CDR3 region has the DNA TGTGCCAGCAACTCATGGGGAGCGGGAGGGCCTGATGAGCAGTTCTTC. The J gene is TRBJ2-1, the V gene TRBV7-9; 10 nucleotides match TRBD2. Germline CDR1 SEHNR, CDR2 FQNEAQ (reference sequence). V gave up 7 bases and J gave up 8 bases; unmatched junction bases: 14. This CDR3 has 16 residues.

With respect to this clonotype: One end of the junction varies from germline; a read error may be responsible. J is TRBJ1-1 and V is TRBV11-3; 7 bases fit TRBD1. This CDR3 spans 16 amino acids. The germline gives CDR1 SGHNT, CDR2 YENEEA. CDR3 sequence (DNA): TGTGTCAGCAGCTTAGTTCAGGGGGGTACGAACACTGAAGCTTTCTTT. This translates into CVSSLVQGGTNTEAFF. The whole variable domain, filled in from reference TRBV11-3 and TRBJ1-1, reads EAGVVQSPRYKIIEKKQPVAFWCNPISGHNTLYWYLQNLGQGPELLIRYENEEAVDDSQLPKDRFSAERLKGVDSTLKIQPAELGDSAVYLCVSSLVQGGTNTEAFFGQGTRLTVV.

The rearrangement uses TRBV28 and TRBJ2-2; 7 bases align to TRBD1. Germline CDR1 MDHEN, CDR2 SYDVKM. With 3 bases clipped from V and 5 bases from J, the junction kept 3 bases outside the gene matches. The CDR3 has 14 residues. CDR3 protein: CASSFRGYTGELFF. For the CDR3, the DNA is TGTGCCAGCAGTTTCAGGGGGTATACCGGGGAGCTGTTTTTT.

The sample holds a few counts of this clonotype. The chain employs TRBV11-2 and TRBJ2-5, with unresolved D. Germline V gene data show CDR1 as SGHAT and CDR2 as FQNNGV. Trimming stripped 7 bases from V and 11 bases from J, with 20 bases between. The CDR3 loop spans 13 amino acids. The CDR3 DNA reads as TGTGCCAGCAACTCGGCCAGAACAGATACGCAGTACTTC. Its protein product is CASNSARTDTQYF.

In the case of this clonotype: A much bigger clone sits one base away, suggesting this may be a read error. The CDR3 ends on some other residue instead of the conserved phenylalanine or tryptophan, so this is likely a read error. No DNA is shown, since the ends of the CDR3 on it are uncertain; the CDR3 is the one TCRdb lists. This rearrangement joins TRBV11-2 to TRBJ2-1; the table assigns TRBD1, which was not confirmed against the DNA. The CDR3 comprises 15 residues, both ends counted. From germline, CDR1 is SGHAT and CDR2 FQNNGV. CDR3 region: CASSSLRRRDPKQLL.

This clonotype occurred many times. The chain uses TRBV4-1 and TRBJ2-7; D is unresolved. CDR1 and CDR2 (germline): MGHRA, YSYEKL. This CDR3 has 14 amino acids. The V and J ends lost 4 bases and 2 bases respectively, with 12 bases between them. The CDR3 reads CASSPLLVTYEQYF. The CDR3 DNA follows: TGCGCCAGCAGCCCCCTCCTGGTAACCTACGAGCAGTACTTC.